This T cell receptor beta chain was sequenced in a study of cytomegalovirus exposure and HLA in healthy donors. Findings of the study overall: Generally TCR sequences proved uncommon, though certain public TCRs appeared in numerous donors. The study recorded 160 or so TCR beta chains that were cytomegalovirus-associated. The authors later found most CMV-associated TCR beta chains appeared HLA-restricted. A further, later analysis showed that HLA-associated TCR beta chains (compared with equally common others) were more clonally expanded.

The germline gives CDR1 MDHEN, CDR2 SYDVKM. The V and J ends lost 5 bases and 6 bases, in that order; junction bases with no gene match: 12. There are 16 residues in the CDR3. Primers included in the PCR were 60 Vbeta and 13 Jbeta primers. Assay: immunoSEQ multiplex PCR; the TCRdb copy retains only in-frame clones and omits some. The top ten hold 4.5% to 7% of the sample, which has 60,000 to 100,000 clones, 78% seen once. This clone was observed a few times. Its antigen is not known. This chain joins TRBV28 and TRBJ1-5; 8 bases are shared with TRBD1. The sequenced sample consisted of PBMCs. The clonotype was recovered from a male donor in good health and CMV-seropositive. DNA for the CDR3: TGTGCCAGCAGTATTCTGTTGACAGGGGAAGGTCAGCCCCAGCATTTT. It yields the protein CASSILLTGEGQPQHF.